The source of this T cell receptor beta chain is a study of T cell repertoires in cytomegalovirus infection. Study as a whole: It was the public TCR beta signatures that indicated both CMV infection and matching HLA type. General study findings and limits: HLA-C-restricted CMV-specific TCR beta clonotypes prevailed in the ex vivo response. Summed frequency of shared TCR beta families picked out CMV carriers who also had the relevant HLA.

A single record per CDR3 protein comes from TCRdb applying MiXCR to the reads. Found here are approximately 240,000 distinct CDR3 sequences, roughly an eighth of them singletons; the top ten hold about 1.5%. This clonotype was picked up many times. Antigen: not known. Sequencing used PBMCs. This sequence was found in a human donor in good health (CMV status not recorded). Some clones in this sample may be carry-over from other donors' samples.

This chain's CDR3 is CASIKSLWRENYEQYF. The CDR3, as DNA: TGTGCCAGCATCAAAAGTTTATGGCGGGAGAATTACGAGCAGTACTTC. The chain joins TRBV7-8 to TRBJ2-7; 7 bases fit TRBD2. The V segment lost 7 bases and the J segment 4 bases; nucleotides outside the gene matches: 16. The CDR3 has 16 residues. Germline loops: CDR1 SGHVS, CDR2 FQNEAQ.